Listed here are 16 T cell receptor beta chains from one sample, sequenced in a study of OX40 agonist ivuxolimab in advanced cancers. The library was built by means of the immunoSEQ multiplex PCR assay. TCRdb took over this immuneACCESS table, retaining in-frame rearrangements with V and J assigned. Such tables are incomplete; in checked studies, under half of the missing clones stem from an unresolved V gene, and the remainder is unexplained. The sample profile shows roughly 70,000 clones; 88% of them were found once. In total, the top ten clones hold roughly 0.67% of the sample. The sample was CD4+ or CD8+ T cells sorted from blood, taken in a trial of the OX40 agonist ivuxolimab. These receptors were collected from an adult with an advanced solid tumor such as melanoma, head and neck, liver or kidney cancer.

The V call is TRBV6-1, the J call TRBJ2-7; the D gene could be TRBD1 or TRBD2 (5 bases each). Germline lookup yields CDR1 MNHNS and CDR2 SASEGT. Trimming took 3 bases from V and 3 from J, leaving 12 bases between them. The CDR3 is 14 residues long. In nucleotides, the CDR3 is TGTGCCAGCAGTGACCCGGGACGGGACTACGAGCAGTACTTC. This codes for CASSDPGRDYEQYF.

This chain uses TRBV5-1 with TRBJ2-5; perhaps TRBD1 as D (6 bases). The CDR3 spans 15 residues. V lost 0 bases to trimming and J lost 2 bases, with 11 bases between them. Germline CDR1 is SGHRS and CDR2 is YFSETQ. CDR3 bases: TGCGCCAGCAGCTTGGTGCTAGGGGGACAAGAGACCCAGTACTTC. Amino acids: CASSLVLGGQETQYF. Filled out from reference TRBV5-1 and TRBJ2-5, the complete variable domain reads KAGVTQTPRYLIKTRGQQVTLSCSPISGHRSVSWYQQTPGQGLQFLFEYFSETQRNKGNFPGRFSGRQFSNSRSEMNVSTLELGDSALYLCASSLVLGGQETQYFGPGTRLLVL.

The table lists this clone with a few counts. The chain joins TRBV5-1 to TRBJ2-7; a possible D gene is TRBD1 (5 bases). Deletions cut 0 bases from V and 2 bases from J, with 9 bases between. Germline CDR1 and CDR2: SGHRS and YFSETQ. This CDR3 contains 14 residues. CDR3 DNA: TGCGCCAGCAGCTTGGGACAGCAACCCTACGAGCAGTACTTC. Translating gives CASSLGQQPYEQYF.

The CDR3 reads CSVEVGQDTEAFF. CDR3 in DNA: TGCAGCGTTGAAGTCGGGCAGGACACTGAAGCTTTCTTT. The chain couples TRBV29-1 to TRBJ1-1; no reliable D call. CDR1 is SQVTM and CDR2 is ANQGSEA in the germline V gene. The CDR3 extends over 13 amino acids. V lost 1 base and J lost 3, with 9 bases in between. The entire variable domain, with the rest obtained from reference TRBV29-1 and TRBJ1-1, is as follows: SAVISQKPSRDICQRGTSLTIQCQVDSQVTMMFWYRQQPGQSLTLIATANQGSEATYESGFVIDKFPISRPNLTFSTLTVSNMSPEDSSIYLCSVEVGQDTEAFFGQGTRLTVV.

The CDR3 coding sequence is TGTGCCAGCAGTGAAGACCGCGAGACCCAGTACTTC. Translation gives CASSEDRETQYF. V gene TRBV6-1 combines with J gene TRBJ2-5; D is uncertain. This CDR3 contains 12 residues. Trimming pared 1 base from V and 5 bases from J, leaving 5 bases between. The germline V gene encodes CDR1 MNHNS and CDR2 SASEGT.

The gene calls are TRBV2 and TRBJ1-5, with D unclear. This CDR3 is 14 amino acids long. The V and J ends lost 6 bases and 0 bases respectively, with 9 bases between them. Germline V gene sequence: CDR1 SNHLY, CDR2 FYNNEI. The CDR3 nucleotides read TGTGCCAGCAGGCAAGGGAGTAGCAATCAGCCCCAGCATTTT. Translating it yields CASRQGSSNQPQHF.

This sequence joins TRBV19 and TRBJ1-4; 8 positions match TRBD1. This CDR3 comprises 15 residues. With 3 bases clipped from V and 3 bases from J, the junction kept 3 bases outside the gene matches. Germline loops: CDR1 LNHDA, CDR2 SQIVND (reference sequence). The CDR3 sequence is CASSIDRGPNEKLFF. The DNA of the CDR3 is TGTGCCAGTAGTATTGACAGGGGACCTAATGAAAAACTGTTTTTT. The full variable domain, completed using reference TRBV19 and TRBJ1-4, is DGGITQSPKYLFRKEGQNVTLSCEQNLNHDAMYWYRQDPGQGLRLIYYSQIVNDFQKGDIAEGYSVSREKKESFPLTVTSAQKNPTAFYLCASSIDRGPNEKLFFGSGTQLSVL.

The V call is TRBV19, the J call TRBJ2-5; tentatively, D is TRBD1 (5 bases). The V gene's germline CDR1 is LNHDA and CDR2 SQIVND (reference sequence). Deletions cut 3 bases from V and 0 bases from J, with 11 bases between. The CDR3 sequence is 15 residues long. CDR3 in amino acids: CASSIGGAYQETQYF. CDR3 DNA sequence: TGTGCCAGTAGTATTGGTGGGGCCTACCAAGAGACCCAGTACTTC.

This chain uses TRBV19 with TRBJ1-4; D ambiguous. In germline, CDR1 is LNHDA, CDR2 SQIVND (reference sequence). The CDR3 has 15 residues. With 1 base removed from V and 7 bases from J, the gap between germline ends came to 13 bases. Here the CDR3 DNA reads TGTGCCAGTAGTATAGCCCGGTCCCTAAGTGAAAAACTGTTTTTT. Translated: CASSIARSLSEKLFF.

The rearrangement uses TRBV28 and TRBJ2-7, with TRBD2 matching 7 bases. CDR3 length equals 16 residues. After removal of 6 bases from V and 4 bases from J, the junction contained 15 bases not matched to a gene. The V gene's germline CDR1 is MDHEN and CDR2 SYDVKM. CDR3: CASSSFWRETPYEQYF. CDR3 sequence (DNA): TGTGCCAGCAGCTCATTTTGGCGGGAGACCCCTTACGAGCAGTACTTC.

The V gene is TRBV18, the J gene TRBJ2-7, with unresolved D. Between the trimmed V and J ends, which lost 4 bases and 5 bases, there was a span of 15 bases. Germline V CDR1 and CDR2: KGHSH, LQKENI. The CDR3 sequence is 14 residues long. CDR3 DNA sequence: TGTGCCAGCTCACGGGCCGGCTTAAGGGACGAGCAGTACTTC. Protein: CASSRAGLRDEQYF.

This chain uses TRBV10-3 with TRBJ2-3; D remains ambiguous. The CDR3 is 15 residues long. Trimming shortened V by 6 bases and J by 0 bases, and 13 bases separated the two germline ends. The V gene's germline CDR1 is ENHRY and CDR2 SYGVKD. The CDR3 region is CAIRVSPFSTDTQYF. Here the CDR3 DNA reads TGTGCCATCAGGGTGTCTCCCTTTAGCACAGATACGCAGTATTTT.

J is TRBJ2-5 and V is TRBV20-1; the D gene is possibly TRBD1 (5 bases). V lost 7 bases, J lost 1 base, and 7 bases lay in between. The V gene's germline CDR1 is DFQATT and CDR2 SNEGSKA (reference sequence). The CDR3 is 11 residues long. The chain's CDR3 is CSGQGQETQYF. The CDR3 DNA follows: TGCAGTGGGCAGGGCCAAGAGACCCAGTACTTC.

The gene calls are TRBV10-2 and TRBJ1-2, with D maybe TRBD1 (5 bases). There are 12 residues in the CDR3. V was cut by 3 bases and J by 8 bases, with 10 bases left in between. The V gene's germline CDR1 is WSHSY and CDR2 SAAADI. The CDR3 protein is CASSDRGYGYTF. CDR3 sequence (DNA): TGCGCCAGCAGTGATAGGGGATACGGCTACACCTTC.

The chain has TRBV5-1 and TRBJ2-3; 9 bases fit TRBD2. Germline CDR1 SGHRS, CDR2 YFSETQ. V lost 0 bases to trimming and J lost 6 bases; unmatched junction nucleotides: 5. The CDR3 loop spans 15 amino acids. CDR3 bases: TGCGCCAGCAGCTTGGGAGCGGGAGGACCCGATACGCAGTATTTT. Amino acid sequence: CASSLGAGGPDTQYF.

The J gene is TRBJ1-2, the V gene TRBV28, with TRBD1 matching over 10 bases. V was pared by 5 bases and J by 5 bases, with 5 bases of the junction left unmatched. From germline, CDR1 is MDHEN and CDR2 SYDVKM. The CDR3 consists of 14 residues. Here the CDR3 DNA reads TGTGCCAGCAGTCCGACAGGGGGCGAGTATGGCTACACCTTC. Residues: CASSPTGGEYGYTF.